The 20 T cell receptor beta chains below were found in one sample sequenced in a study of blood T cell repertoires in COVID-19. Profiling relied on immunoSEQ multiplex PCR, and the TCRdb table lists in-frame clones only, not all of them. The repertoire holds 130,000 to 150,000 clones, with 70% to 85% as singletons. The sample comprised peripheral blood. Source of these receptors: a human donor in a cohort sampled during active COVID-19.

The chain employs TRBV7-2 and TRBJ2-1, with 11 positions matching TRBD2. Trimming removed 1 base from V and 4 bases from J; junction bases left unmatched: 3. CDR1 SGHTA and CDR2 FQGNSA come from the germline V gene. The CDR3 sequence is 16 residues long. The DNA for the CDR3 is TGTGCCAGCAGCTTAGATAGCGGGGGGGGTTACAATGAGCAGTTCTTC. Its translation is CASSLDSGGGYNEQFF.

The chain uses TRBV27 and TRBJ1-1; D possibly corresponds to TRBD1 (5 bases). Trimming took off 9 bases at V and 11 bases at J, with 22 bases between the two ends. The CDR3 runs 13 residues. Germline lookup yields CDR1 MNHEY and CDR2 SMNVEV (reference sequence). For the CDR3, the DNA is TGTGCCAGTCAATTGCAGGGAAGCAGGTGGGCTTTCTTT. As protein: CASQLQGSRWAFF.

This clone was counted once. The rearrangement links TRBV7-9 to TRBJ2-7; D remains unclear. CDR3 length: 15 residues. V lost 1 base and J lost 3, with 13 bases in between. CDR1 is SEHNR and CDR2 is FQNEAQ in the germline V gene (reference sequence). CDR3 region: CASSLESRRSYEQYF. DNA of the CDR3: TGTGCCAGCAGCTTAGAAAGTAGGCGGAGCTACGAGCAGTACTTC.

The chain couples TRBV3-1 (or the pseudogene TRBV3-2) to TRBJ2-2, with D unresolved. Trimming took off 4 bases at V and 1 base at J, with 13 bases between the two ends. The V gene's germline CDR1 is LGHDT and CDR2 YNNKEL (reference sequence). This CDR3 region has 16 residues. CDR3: CASSRFGDLNTGELFF. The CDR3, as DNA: TGTGCCAGCAGCCGATTTGGAGATCTGAACACCGGGGAGCTGTTTTTT.

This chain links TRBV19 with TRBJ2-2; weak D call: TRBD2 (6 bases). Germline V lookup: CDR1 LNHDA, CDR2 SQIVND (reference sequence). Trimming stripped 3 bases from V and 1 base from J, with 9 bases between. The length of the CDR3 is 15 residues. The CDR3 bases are TGTGCCAGTAGTATGGAGGGTGTGAACACCGGGGAGCTGTTTTTT. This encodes CASSMEGVNTGELFF.

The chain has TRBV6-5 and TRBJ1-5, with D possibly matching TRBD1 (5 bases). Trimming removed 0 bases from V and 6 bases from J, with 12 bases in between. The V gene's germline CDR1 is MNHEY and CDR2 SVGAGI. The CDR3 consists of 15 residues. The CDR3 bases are TGTGCCAGCAGTTACTCGACGGGGGTTGGTCAGCCCCAGCATTTT. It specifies CASSYSTGVGQPQHF.

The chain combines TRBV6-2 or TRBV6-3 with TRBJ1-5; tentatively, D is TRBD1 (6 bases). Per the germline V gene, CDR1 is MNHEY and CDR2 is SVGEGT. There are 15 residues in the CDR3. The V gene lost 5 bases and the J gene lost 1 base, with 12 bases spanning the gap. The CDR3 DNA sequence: TGTGCCAGCAGTCAGGGGTTGGGGAGCAATCAGCCCCAGCATTTT. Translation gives CASSQGLGSNQPQHF.

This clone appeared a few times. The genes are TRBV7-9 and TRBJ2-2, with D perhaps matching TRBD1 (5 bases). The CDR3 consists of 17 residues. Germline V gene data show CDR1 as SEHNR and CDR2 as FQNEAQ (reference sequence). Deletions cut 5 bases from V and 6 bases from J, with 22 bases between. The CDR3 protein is CASSPLEPLIRAGELFF. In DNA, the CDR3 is TGTGCCAGCAGCCCCTTGGAACCGCTAATCAGGGCCGGGGAGCTGTTTTTT. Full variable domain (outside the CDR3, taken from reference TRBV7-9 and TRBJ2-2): DTGVSQNPRHKITKRGQNVTFRCDPISEHNRLYWYRQTLGQGPEFLTYFQNEAQLEKSRLLSDRFSAERPKGSFSTLEIQRTEQGDSAMYLCASSPLEPLIRAGELFFGEGSRLTVL.

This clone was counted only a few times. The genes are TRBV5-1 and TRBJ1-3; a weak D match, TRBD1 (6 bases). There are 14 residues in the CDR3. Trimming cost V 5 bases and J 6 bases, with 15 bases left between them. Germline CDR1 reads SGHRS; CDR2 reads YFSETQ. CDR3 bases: TGCGCCAGCAGTTCCGGGCAGGGGAAAAACACCATATATTTT. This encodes CASSSGQGKNTIYF.

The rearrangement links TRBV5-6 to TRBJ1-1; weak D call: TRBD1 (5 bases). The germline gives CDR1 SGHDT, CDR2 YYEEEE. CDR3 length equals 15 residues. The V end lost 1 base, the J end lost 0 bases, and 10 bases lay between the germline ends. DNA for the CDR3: TGTGCCAGCAGCTTGCGTGCAGGGATGAACACTGAAGCTTTCTTT. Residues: CASSLRAGMNTEAFF.

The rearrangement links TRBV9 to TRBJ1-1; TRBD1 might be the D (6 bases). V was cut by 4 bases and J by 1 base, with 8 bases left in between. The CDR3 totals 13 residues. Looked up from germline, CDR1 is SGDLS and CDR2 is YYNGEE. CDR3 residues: CASSTGQNTEAFF. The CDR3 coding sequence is TGTGCCAGCAGCACGGGACAGAACACTGAAGCTTTCTTT.

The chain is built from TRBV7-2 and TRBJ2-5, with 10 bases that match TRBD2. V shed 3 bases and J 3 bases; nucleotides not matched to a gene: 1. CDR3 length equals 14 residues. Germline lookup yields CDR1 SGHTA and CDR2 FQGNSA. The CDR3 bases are TGTGCCAGCAGCTTTCTAGCGGGGGAAGAGACCCAGTACTTC. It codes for CASSFLAGEETQYF.

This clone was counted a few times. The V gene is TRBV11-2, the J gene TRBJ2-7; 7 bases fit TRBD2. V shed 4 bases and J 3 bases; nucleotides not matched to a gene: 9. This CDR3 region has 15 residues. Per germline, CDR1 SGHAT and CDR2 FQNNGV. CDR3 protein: CASSSRGGRGYEQYF. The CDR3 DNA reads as TGTGCCAGCAGCTCACGTGGCGGGAGAGGCTACGAGCAGTACTTC. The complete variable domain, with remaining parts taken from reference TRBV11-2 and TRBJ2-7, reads EAGVAQSPRYKIIEKRQSVAFWCNPISGHATLYWYQQILGQGPKLLIQFQNNGVVDDSQLPKDRFSAERLKGVDSTLKIQPAKLEDSAVYLCASSSRGGRGYEQYFGPGTRLTVT.

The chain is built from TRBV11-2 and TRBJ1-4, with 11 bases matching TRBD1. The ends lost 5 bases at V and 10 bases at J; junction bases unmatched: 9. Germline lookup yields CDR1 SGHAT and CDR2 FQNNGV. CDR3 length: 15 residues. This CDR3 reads CASSQVGQGAGKLFF. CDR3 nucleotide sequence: TGTGCCAGCAGCCAAGTAGGACAGGGGGCGGGAAAACTGTTTTTT.

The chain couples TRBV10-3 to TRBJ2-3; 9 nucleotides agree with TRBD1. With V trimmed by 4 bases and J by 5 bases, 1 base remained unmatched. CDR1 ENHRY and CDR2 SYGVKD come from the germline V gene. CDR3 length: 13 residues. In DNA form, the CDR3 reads TGTGCCATCAGTGGGACAGGGGAAGATACGCAGTATTTT. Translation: CAISGTGEDTQYF.

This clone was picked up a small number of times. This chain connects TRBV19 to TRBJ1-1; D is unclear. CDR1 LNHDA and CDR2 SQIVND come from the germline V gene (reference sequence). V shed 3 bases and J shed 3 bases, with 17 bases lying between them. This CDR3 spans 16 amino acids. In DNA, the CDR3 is TGTGCCAGTAGTATTATGACACCCGGGAGCCACACTGAAGCTTTCTTT. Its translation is CASSIMTPGSHTEAFF.

CDR3 loop: CASSRRGGTGGATNEKLFF. CDR3 DNA sequence: TGTGCCAGCAGCCGACGAGGCGGGACAGGGGGGGCAACTAATGAAAAACTGTTTTTT. V usage is TRBV3-1 (or the pseudogene TRBV3-2) and J usage is TRBJ1-4; 11 positions agree with TRBD1. The V gene end was trimmed by 4 bases and the J gene end by 0 bases; junction bases not matched to a gene: 10. The CDR3 is 19 residues long. Germline CDR1 is LGHDT and CDR2 is YNNKEL (reference sequence).

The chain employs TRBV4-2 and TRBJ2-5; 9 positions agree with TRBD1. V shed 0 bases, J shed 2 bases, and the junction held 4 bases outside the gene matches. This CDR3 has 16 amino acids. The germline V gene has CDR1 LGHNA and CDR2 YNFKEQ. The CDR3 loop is CASSQDGQGQQETQYF. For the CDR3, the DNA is TGTGCCAGCAGCCAAGACGGACAGGGGCAGCAAGAGACCCAGTACTTC.

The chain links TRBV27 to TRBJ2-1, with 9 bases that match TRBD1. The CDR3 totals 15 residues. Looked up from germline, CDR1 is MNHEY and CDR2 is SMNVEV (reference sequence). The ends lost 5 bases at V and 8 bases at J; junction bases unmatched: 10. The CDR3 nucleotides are TGTGCCAGCAGTACCCGGACAGGGGTTGTGTATGAGCAGTTCTTC. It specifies CASSTRTGVVYEQFF.

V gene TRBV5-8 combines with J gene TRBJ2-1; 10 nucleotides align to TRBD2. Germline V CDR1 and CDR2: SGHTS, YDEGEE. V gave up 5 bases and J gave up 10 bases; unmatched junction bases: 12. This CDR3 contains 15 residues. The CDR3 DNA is TGTGCCAGCAGGGAAAAGCGGGGGGGCCCCAGGGAGCAGTTCTTC. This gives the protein CASREKRGGPREQFF.